The 18 T cell receptor beta chains below all came from one sample that was sequenced in a study of CD8 T cells in Susac syndrome. Random-hexamer reverse transcription was applied to roughly 0.5 to 1 ug RNA. TCRdb ran MiXCR on the immunoSEQ multiplex PCR reads and lists one entry per CDR3 protein. The sample yields about 130,000 distinct CDR3 sequences, 90% to 95% seen once. The sequenced sample was CD4+ T cells from PBMCs. Receptors originate from a human donor in good health.

This clonotype was observed once. The rearrangement uses TRBV18 and TRBJ2-7; D could derive from TRBD1 or TRBD2 (5 bases each). V lost 1 base and J lost 1, with 14 bases in between. CDR3 length: 16 amino acids. From germline, CDR1 is KGHSH and CDR2 LQKENI. Here the CDR3 reads CASSPRGLPISYEQYF. CDR3 in DNA: TGTGCCAGCTCACCACGGGGGTTGCCCATTTCCTACGAGCAGTACTTC.

The rearrangement joins TRBV20-1 to TRBJ2-7; 11 bases agree with TRBD2. The CDR3 runs 13 residues. Germline V gives CDR1 DFQATT, CDR2 SNEGSKA (reference sequence). The trim removed 6 bases at V and 4 bases at J, leaving 5 bases unmatched. CDR3 sequence reads: CSASGTSGYEQYF. Written as DNA, the CDR3 is TGCAGTGCCTCCGGGACTAGCGGTTACGAGCAGTACTTC.

The count of this clonotype is one. The V gene is TRBV9, the J gene TRBJ1-3; no reliable D call. The CDR3 extends over 17 amino acids. V was pared by 0 bases and J by 0 bases, with 13 bases between. Germline CDR1 and CDR2: SGDLS and YYNGEE. In nucleotides, the CDR3 is TGTGCCAGCAGCGTAGACGGATCCGGATTCTCTGGAAACACCATATATTTT. This sequence encodes CASSVDGSGFSGNTIYF.

The V call is TRBV2, the J call TRBJ2-5; perhaps TRBD1 as D (6 bases). With 7 bases removed from V and 1 base from J, the gap between germline ends came to 13 bases. Per the germline V gene, CDR1 is SNHLY and CDR2 is FYNNEI. The CDR3 length is 14 residues. Here the CDR3 DNA reads TGTGCCAGCATCCAAGACAGGATCCAAGAGACCCAGTACTTC. It yields the protein CASIQDRIQETQYF.

The table lists this clonotype with a count of one. This chain links TRBV29-1 with TRBJ2-1, with 7 bases lining up with TRBD2. The CDR3 is made up of 14 amino acids. Germline V gene data show CDR1 as SQVTM and CDR2 as ANQGSEA. The ends lost 7 bases at V and 0 bases at J; junction bases unmatched: 6. Written as DNA, the CDR3 is TGCAGCGGCTCTGGCGGGAGCTCCTACAATGAGCAGTTCTTC. Translating it yields CSGSGGSSYNEQFF.

The chain is built from TRBV29-1 and TRBJ2-7; TRBD1 aligns across 8 bases. The V and J ends lost 5 bases and 3 bases, in that order; junction bases with no gene match: 3. CDR1 is SQVTM, CDR2 ANQGSEA, per germline. This CDR3 comprises 12 residues. CDR3 amino acids: CSVSGGGYEQYF. The CDR3 DNA is TGCAGCGTTTCAGGGGGCGGCTACGAGCAGTACTTC.

About this clonotype itself: The germline gene is not matched at one end of the junction; a read error may be the cause. V usage is TRBV5-8 and J usage is TRBJ1-1; D possibly corresponds to TRBD1 (6 bases). CDR1 is SGHTS and CDR2 is YDEGEE in the germline V gene. CDR3 length: 13 amino acids. The CDR3 DNA is TGTGCCAGCAGCTTGGACAGGGTGGGGTCGCCACGTTTT. It yields the protein CASSLDRVGSPRF.

Regarding this clonotype: The junction departs from the called germline gene at one end, perhaps through a read error. The CDR3 DNA reads TGTGCCAGCAGCACGGGACAGCGGTGGCCAATCTTC. Protein sequence: CASSTGQRWPIF. This chain links TRBV5-4 with TRBJ1-2; 7 bases align to TRBD1. The CDR3 is 12 residues long. Germline loops: CDR1 SGHNT, CDR2 YYREEE (reference sequence). Drawing the rest from reference TRBV5-4 and TRBJ1-2, the complete variable domain is ETGVTQSPTHLIKTRGQQVTLRCSSQSGHNTVSWYQQALGQGPQFIFQYYREEENGRGNFPPRFSGLQFPNYSSELNVNALELDDSALYLCASSTGQRWPIFGSGTRLTVV.

Of note for this clonotype: The junction and the germline gene differ at one end; a read error may be behind it. The chain employs TRBV6-1 and TRBJ2-3; D is ambiguous. The CDR3 is 12 amino acids. Germline CDR1 is MNHNS and CDR2 is SASEGT. CDR3 sequence: CASSESRLDAHF. The CDR3 DNA reads as TGTGCCAGCAGTGAATCTCGGCTAGATGCCCATTTT.

The V gene is TRBV29-1, the J gene TRBJ2-5, with D unclear. V was cut by 7 bases and J by 5 bases, with 8 bases left in between. This CDR3 is built from 10 residues. CDR1 is SQVTM, CDR2 ANQGSEA, per germline. The CDR3, as DNA: TGCAGCGGGAAAAAGGAGACCCAGTACTTC. It yields the protein CSGKKETQYF.

The CDR3 is CASSPTTGGNYNEQFF. The CDR3 DNA follows: TGCGCCAGCAGTCCCACGACAGGGGGAAACTACAATGAGCAGTTCTTC. The chain joins TRBV23-1 to TRBJ2-1, with 9 bases matching TRBD1. TRBV23-1 belongs to the ORF category, with a function that is uncertain. V lost 4 bases and J lost 3; bases outside the gene matches: 7. The CDR3 length is 16 residues.

V usage is TRBV29-1 and J usage is TRBJ2-2, with D tentatively TRBD1 (6 bases). The CDR3 sequence is 14 residues long. Germline CDR1 and CDR2: SQVTM and ANQGSEA. V was trimmed by 3 bases and J by 3 bases, leaving 11 bases between them. The CDR3 DNA sequence: TGCAGCGTTGATAGGGGGAGAGACACCGGGGAGCTGTTTTTT. Its protein is CSVDRGRDTGELFF.

The chain employs TRBV7-9 and TRBJ2-1; TRBD2 matches 8 bases. The CDR3 has 16 amino acids. Germline CDR1 reads SEHNR; CDR2 reads FQNEAQ (reference sequence). The ends lost 2 bases at V and 4 bases at J; junction bases unmatched: 7. CDR3 bases: TGTGCCAGCAGCTTATGGGGGACTAGGGGATACAATGAGCAGTTCTTC. Translation gives CASSLWGTRGYNEQFF.

This clonotype has only one observation. This chain joins TRBV7-9 and TRBJ2-7, with D tentatively TRBD2 (6 bases). The CDR3 has 16 amino acids. From germline, CDR1 is SEHNR and CDR2 FQNEAQ (reference sequence). V lost 5 bases and J lost 0, with 17 bases in between. The CDR3 sequence: CASSPLRGVTSYEQYF. CDR3 nucleotide sequence: TGTGCCAGCAGCCCGCTGCGGGGCGTGACCTCCTACGAGCAGTACTTC.

The genes are TRBV2 and TRBJ2-3; 12 bases agree with TRBD2. The germline gives CDR1 SNHLY, CDR2 FYNNEI. The V segment lost 1 base and the J segment 11 bases; nucleotides outside the gene matches: 7. There are 15 residues in the CDR3. Written as DNA, the CDR3 is TGTGCCAGCAGTGAAGTCCCGACTAGCGGGGGCTTGCAGTATTTT. Its protein is CASSEVPTSGGLQYF.

The chain has TRBV10-3 and TRBJ2-4; tentatively, D is TRBD2 (5 bases). CDR1 ENHRY and CDR2 SYGVKD come from the germline V gene. This CDR3 is built from 13 residues. V dropped 4 bases and J dropped 4 bases, with 8 bases sitting between them. CDR3 sequence: CAISAGEKNIQYF. In nucleotides, the CDR3 is TGTGCCATCAGTGCCGGGGAAAAAAACATTCAGTACTTC.

This clonotype appeared once. CDR3 coding DNA: TGCGCCAGCAGCTTGGATCGGACAGGCTTAGGCGAGCAGTACTTC. Its translation is CASSLDRTGLGEQYF. The rearrangement joins TRBV5-1 to TRBJ2-7; 7 bases align to TRBD1. Germline lookup yields CDR1 SGHRS and CDR2 YFSETQ. The CDR3 extends over 15 amino acids. V dropped 0 bases and J dropped 6; count of bases not matched to a gene: 9.

This chain connects TRBV25-1 to TRBJ2-4; no firm D call. The V and J ends lost 0 bases and 0 bases respectively, with 12 bases between them. This CDR3 is 17 amino acids long. Germline V gives CDR1 MGHDK, CDR2 SYGVNS. DNA of the CDR3: TGTGCCAGCAGTGAATATTTGTCAGACGGAGCCAAAAACATTCAGTACTTC. Translating it yields CASSEYLSDGAKNIQYF.